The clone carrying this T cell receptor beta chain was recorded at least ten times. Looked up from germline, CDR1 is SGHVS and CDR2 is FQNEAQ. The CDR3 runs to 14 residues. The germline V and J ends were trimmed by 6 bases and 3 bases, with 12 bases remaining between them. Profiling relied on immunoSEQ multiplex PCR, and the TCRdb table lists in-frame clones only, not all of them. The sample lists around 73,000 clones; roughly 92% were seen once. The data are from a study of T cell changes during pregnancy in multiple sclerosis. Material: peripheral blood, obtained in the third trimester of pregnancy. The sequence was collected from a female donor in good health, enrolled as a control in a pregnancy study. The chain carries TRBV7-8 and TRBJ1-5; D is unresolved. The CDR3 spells CASSTKVANQPQHF. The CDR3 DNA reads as TGTGCCAGCAGTACTAAGGTCGCCAATCAGCCCCAGCATTTT.